Given below is one T cell receptor beta chain in context. What it binds is not known. Assay: immunoSEQ multiplex PCR; the TCRdb copy retains only in-frame clones and omits some. The sample gives tens of thousands of clones, about 90% of which show up once; approximately 15% is in the top ten. This specimen comes from a study of T cell responses to AZD1222 COVID-19 vaccine. Study-wide context: Both about-4-week and about-12-week second-dose recipients were combined.

The CDR3 runs to 11 residues. V shed 7 bases and J shed 3 bases, with 4 bases lying between them. CDR1 MDHEN and CDR2 SYDVKM come from the germline V gene. Study-wide points: Of the AZD1222 recipients, only five or six were seropositive at baseline.

This rearrangement joins TRBV28 to TRBJ1-5, with D uncertain. Sequenced material: peripheral blood, taken on day 0 of AZD1222 vaccination. The sequence derives from an adult in good health. CDR3 sequence (DNA): TGTGCCAGCAACACCAATCAGCCCCAGCATTTT. Translation: CASNTNQPQHF.